Only one count was recorded for the clone carrying this TCR beta chain. Its antigen is unknown. TCR beta CDR3 was sequenced at survey depth on immunoSEQ. Only in-frame clones appear in the TCRdb table, and some are missing; sequencing was by immunoSEQ multiplex PCR. The table has 5,500 to 7,000 clones, more than 60% seen once. The data were obtained in a study of CD8 T cell repertoires and HIV-1 epitope variants. In the study overall: Separate wells received one of Twenty-five Gag or Nef variant peptides.

From germline, CDR1 is MGHRA and CDR2 YSYEKL. V shed 1 base and J 7 bases; nucleotides not matched to a gene: 4. This CDR3 has 15 amino acids. The receptor's source is a male donor with HIV. Sequenced input: cultured CD8+ T cells derived from PBMCs. The chain employs TRBV4-1 and TRBJ1-4, with 9 bases that match TRBD1. The CDR3 is CASSQVDRGSEKLFF. The CDR3, as DNA: TGCGCCAGCAGCCAAGTCGACAGGGGGAGTGAAAAACTGTTTTTT.